These T cell receptor beta chains were read from a single sample in a study of T cell repertoires in cytomegalovirus infection. TCRdb independently ran MiXCR on the reads; one entry per CDR3 protein. The sample records about 83,000 distinct CDR3 sequences, about 24% being singletons. Their recognized antigens are unknown. This specimen was CD8+ T cells from cultured PBMCs, taken from culture after CMV antigen stimulation. The source of these receptors is a human donor in good health (CMV status not recorded). Some clones in this sample may be carry-over from other donors' samples. The CDR3 runs from the conserved cysteine through the conserved F or W. D genes are given only for firm matches. Clone size appears in some rows only: once, few, many, or a class for an expanded clone.

j_call,v_call,clone_size,d_call,cdr3_nt,cdr3_aa
TRBJ1-2,TRBV5-4,few,-,TGTGCCAGCAGCTACGCGTGGCAGGGTGAATACTATGGCTACACCTTC,CASSYAWQGEYYGYTF
TRBJ2-2,TRBV4-3,-,-,TGCGCCAGCAGCCAAGGACAGAACACCGGGGAGCTGTTTTTT,CASSQGQNTGELFF
TRBJ2-7,TRBV10-3,few,-,TGTGCCATCGCTGGGGACTCCTACGAGCAGTACTTC,CAIAGDSYEQYF
TRBJ1-1,TRBV11-2,-,-,TGTGCCAGCAGCTTAGGAGAGACTGAAGCTTTCTTT,CASSLGETEAFF
TRBJ2-1,TRBV28,few,-,TGTGCCAGCAGTGAGTCCAATGAGCAGTTCTTC,CASSESNEQFF
TRBJ2-1,TRBV7-9,many,TRBD2,TGTGCCAGCAGCTTACGTAGCGGGGGAGGCAATGAGCAGTTCTTC,CASSLRSGGGNEQFF
TRBJ1-2,TRBV10-3,-,TRBD1,TGTGCCATCACTAGGACAGGGGGCATGGATGGCTACACCTTC,CAITRTGGMDGYTF
TRBJ2-2,TRBV6-5,few,TRBD1,TGTGCCAGCAGAGACGCTGGGACAGGGGTTACCGGGGAGCTGTTTTTT,CASRDAGTGVTGELFF
TRBJ2-1,TRBV7-9,-,-,TGTGCCAGCAGCTTAGAGACAGGAGGTAACTTC,CASSLETGGNF
TRBJ1-2,TRBV6-6,-,TRBD1,TGTGCCAGCAGTCTACCGGGACAGCCCTATGGCTACACCTTC,CASSLPGQPYGYTF
TRBJ1-1,TRBV19,many,-,TGTGCCAGTCAAAACCTCCCTGGAGGGGAGAGGGCGATGAACACTGAAGCTTTCTTT,CASQNLPGGERAMNTEAFF
TRBJ2-2,TRBV5-4,many,-,TGTGCCAGCAGCTGGGAACCGAACACCGGGGAGCTGTTTTTT,CASSWEPNTGELFF
TRBJ2-5,TRBV4-3,-,TRBD2,TGCGCCAGCAGCCAAGAAGGGACTATCGGAGGGACCCAGTACTTC,CASSQEGTIGGTQYF
TRBJ2-3,TRBV7-9,many,-,TGTGCCAGCAGCCAAAGTATAGCATGGGCAGATACGCAGTATTTT,CASSQSIAWADTQYF
TRBJ1-5,TRBV9,-,-,TGTGCCAGCAGCGTTTCAGGATTTAGCAATCAGCCCCAGCATTTT,CASSVSGFSNQPQHF
TRBJ2-1,TRBV6-1,few,TRBD1,TGTGCCAGCAGTGGACGGGACAGGATCTACAATGAGCAGTTCTTC,CASSGRDRIYNEQFF
TRBJ2-5,TRBV25-1,-,TRBD1,TGTGCCAGCAGTCGCGACAGGGGAGGCGAAGAGACCCAGTACTTC,CASSRDRGGEETQYF
TRBJ2-7,TRBV5-1,few,TRBD2,TGCGCCAGCAGCTTGGGACTAGCGGCCTCCTACGAGCAGTACTTC,CASSLGLAASYEQYF
TRBJ1-2,TRBV27,few,-,TGTGCCAGCAGTTTAATCCCGCAGAGTTACTTGGGCTACACCTTC,CASSLIPQSYLGYTF
TRBJ2-1,TRBV6-6,-,-,TGTGCCAGCAGTTACACGACAGGCGATGAGCAGTTCTTC,CASSYTTGDEQFF
TRBJ1-5,TRBV4-3,once,-,TGCGCCAGCAGCCAAGGGAGAGGCTCTGATCAGCCCCAGCATTTT,CASSQGRGSDQPQHF
TRBJ1-2,TRBV5-3,-,-,TGTGCCAGAAGCTCTCTCCAGGGACGCCGGAAGAGTGGCTACACCTTC,CARSSLQGRRKSGYTF
TRBJ2-3,TRBV7-9,few,-,TGTGCCAGCAGCTTAAATGTAGCGGCCGACACAGATACGCAGTATTTT,CASSLNVAADTDTQYF
TRBJ1-1,TRBV19,few,-,TGTGCCAGTATCCAATGGGGCACTGAAGCTTTCTTT,CASIQWGTEAFF
TRBJ1-3,TRBV7-2,-,TRBD1,TGTGCCAGCAGCTTAGTTGACAGGGGGAGCTCTGGAAACACCATATATTTT,CASSLVDRGSSGNTIYF
TRBJ2-1,TRBV28,many,TRBD1,TGTGCCAGCCTCTCCGGGACAGCAGCCTACAATGAGCAGTTCTTC,CASLSGTAAYNEQFF
TRBJ2-7,TRBV6-6,few,TRBD1,TGTGCCAGCAGCGCTACCGGGACAGCCTACGAGCAGTACTTC,CASSATGTAYEQYF
TRBJ1-1,TRBV15,-,TRBD1,TGTGCCACCAGCCCCGGGACAGAGAACACTGAAGCTTTCTTT,CATSPGTENTEAFF
TRBJ2-4,TRBV2,-,-,TGTGCCAGCAGTGAACGGATCGGGATTAAAAACATTCAGTACTTC,CASSERIGIKNIQYF
TRBJ1-1,TRBV15,-,-,TGTGCCACCAACGAGGGGAGGGGGTCCACTGAAGCTTTCTTT,CATNEGRGSTEAFF
TRBJ1-5,TRBV6-6,many,TRBD1,TGTGCCAGCAGTTACTTTCGGACAGGGTGGGCCAATCAGCCCCAGCATTTT,CASSYFRTGWANQPQHF
TRBJ2-7,TRBV7-7,-,TRBD1,TGTGCTAGCAGCTTAGGACAGGACTACGAGCAGTACTTC,CASSLGQDYEQYF
TRBJ2-2,TRBV4-1,-,-,TGCGCCAGCAGCCAAGATCCCCAGTCTACCAGGGTCACCGGGGAGCTGTTTTTT,CASSQDPQSTRVTGELFF
TRBJ2-7,TRBV7-2,many,-,TGTGCCAGCAGCCCCATGTCTCACATCTACGAGCAGTACTTC,CASSPMSHIYEQYF
TRBJ1-4,TRBV7-8,-,-,TGTGCCAGCAGCCTCGGGCGACAGGCTAATGAAAAACTGTTTTTT,CASSLGRQANEKLFF
TRBJ1-5,TRBV28,many,-,TGTGCCAGCAGTCCTGAGTTGAGGGCTTGGAAACAGCCCCAGCATTTT,CASSPELRAWKQPQHF
TRBJ2-3,TRBV7-8,many,-,TGTGCCAGCAGCCCTCTGAGCAGAAGCACAGATACGCAGTATTTT,CASSPLSRSTDTQYF
TRBJ2-3,TRBV2,few,-,TGTGCCAGCAGAGACAGAAACACAGATACGCAGTATTTT,CASRDRNTDTQYF
TRBJ1-5,TRBV7-2,-,-,TGTGCCAGCAGTTCAGGGGTGGGTTTCTTCAGCAATCAGTCCCAGCATTTT,CASSSGVGFFSNQSQHF
TRBJ1-1,TRBV7-8,many,-,TGTGCCAGCAGCTTTAACCCAAGCAGCACTGAAGCTTTCTTT,CASSFNPSSTEAFF
TRBJ2-3,TRBV5-1,-,-,TGCGCCAGCAGCTCCTACCCAGGGGCAGATACGCAGTATTTT,CASSSYPGADTQYF
TRBJ2-2,TRBV7-4,once,-,TGTGCCAGCAGCTTGACCACAGGGAACACCGGGGAGCTGTTTTTT,CASSLTTGNTGELFF
TRBJ1-5,TRBV28,few,-,TGTGCCAGCAGCTACGCAAACGGGGTCTCCCAGCAGCCCCAGCATTTT,CASSYANGVSQQPQHF
TRBJ2-5,TRBV5-5,few,-,TGTGCCAGCAGTCTGGGGGCGGGGCTTGGGGAGACCCAGTACTTC,CASSLGAGLGETQYF
TRBJ2-7,TRBV5-4,-,-,TGTGCCAGCAGCCACAGAGAGAATCCCTACGAGCAGTACTTC,CASSHRENPYEQYF
TRBJ2-1,TRBV7-9,many,-,TGTGCCAGCAGCGGATCACTTGGGAGCTCCTACAATGAGCAGTTCTTC,CASSGSLGSSYNEQFF
TRBJ2-7,TRBV6-6,-,-,TGTGCCAGCAGTTACGGGGGGAACGAGCAGTACTTC,CASSYGGNEQYF
TRBJ1-5,TRBV11-2,-,-,TGTGCCAGCAGCTTAGGGCCGGGTAGTGGTCAGCCCCAGCATTTT,CASSLGPGSGQPQHF
TRBJ2-5,TRBV11-2,-,-,TGTGCCAGCAGCTTAGGGGTGTGGGGGGCCCAGTACTTC,CASSLGVWGAQYF
TRBJ1-1,TRBV6-2/TRBV6-3,many,-,TGTGCCAGCGGGTTTGTGCCGGGATCGGACACTGAAGCTTTCTTT,CASGFVPGSDTEAFF